This T cell receptor (beta chain) originates from a study of blood T cell repertoires in COVID-19 (dated by TCRdb to about 2020). Looking at the study overall: The collaborator samples originated in the United States, Italy and Spain and spanned the acute and convalescent phases of COVID-19. Subjects who had been exposed to COVID-19, were actively infected with it, or had recovered from it provided the deeply sampled blood TCRbeta repertoires that made up the dataset. The material from the prospective study consisted of cDNA or gDNA derived from T cells, B-cell-depleted T cells, or PBMCs. Samples were obtained from the ongoing ImmuneRACE study (first 160 participants) and from about 1,300 subjects provided by 6 global collaborators. The repertoires were released in a freely available public database meant as a resource for research on the immune response to SARS-CoV-2. Sample metadata almost always included a de-identified subject ID, COVID-19 status, age in years and sex. Where HLA class I and class II types were available, the types were taken from metadata supplied by the sample provider, not from assay-based typing.

TCRbeta CDR3 regions were amplified from genomic DNA using the immunoSEQ Assay, a bias-controlled multiplex PCR. The study's processing was this. The number of nucleated cells in each sample was estimated from the amplification of reference gene primers within the assay. Sequence reads were collapsed and filtered to measure the absolute abundance of every unique TCRbeta CDR3 rearrangement. Productive Simpson clonality was computed per sample as the square root of Simpson's diversity index over productive rearrangements. TCRdb re-hosts the immuneACCESS table, in-frame sequences only. Its copies lack some clones; in the studies checked, an unresolved V gene accounts for under half of them, and the cause for the rest is not known. D and trimming were read from the DNA, whereas the V and J calls and clone size are those reported in that table. This sample lists under 550,000 clones; about 87% were detected once. The ten largest account for about 0.91% of the sample.

A word on this clone: No antigen is known for it. Nothing much larger sits one base from this clone, and base qualities are not available.

Study-wide findings and limitations: Clinical and demographic metadata were provided uncurated, with the amount varying by source and participant.

One collaborating source in Seattle enrolled patients while the patients were actively infected and followed the patients over time throughout the course of disease. Whole blood was collected in K2EDTA tubes by collaborating institutions according to the institutions' own protocols. Collaborator samples were shipped for TCRbeta analysis as frozen whole blood, isolated PBMCs, or DNA extracted from either sample type. Looking up the germline V gene yields CDR1 SNHLY and CDR2 FYNNEI. The CDR3, cysteine through phenylalanine, is 16 amino acids long. The only DNA kept is the CDR3, 48 bases in frame from the first base. Relative to germline, V is missing 5 bases and J is missing 0 bases, with 6 bases of the junction outside any gene match.

This clonotype was sampled from a man aged 18 to 29 with COVID-19, enrolled during active disease. What was sequenced was peripheral blood. The chain uses TRBV2 and TRBJ2-2; 7 central bases correspond to TRBD1. The CDR3 amino acid sequence is: CASSPQGYANTGELFF. Read as DNA, the sequence is TGTGCCAGCAGTCCACAGGGGTATGCGAACACCGGGGAGCTGTTTTTT.